This TCR beta chain originates from a study of blood T cell repertoires in COVID-19. Across the study: Samples taken during acute and convalescent COVID-19 were collected in the United States, Italy and Spain.

The count of this clone is one. The CDR3 runs to 13 residues. V was pared by 3 bases and J by 3 bases, with 9 bases between. Germline V CDR1 and CDR2: GTSNPN, SVGIG (reference sequence). Per the study methods: Amplification from reference gene primers served as the basis for estimated nucleated cell counts. Sequenced by immunoSEQ multiplex PCR; TCRdb stores in-frame clones only, minus some. The DNA gave D and trimming, while V, J and clone size come from that table. The data hold about 120,000 clones, with 82% observed a single time. The source is a woman aged 65 to 85 with acute or convalescent COVID-19. The V and J genes are TRBV30 and TRBJ1-5, with D unclear. The sample was peripheral blood. DNA of the CDR3: TGTGCCTGGAGCAGGTCCGACAATCAGCCCCAGCATTTT. Its translation is CAWSRSDNQPQHF.